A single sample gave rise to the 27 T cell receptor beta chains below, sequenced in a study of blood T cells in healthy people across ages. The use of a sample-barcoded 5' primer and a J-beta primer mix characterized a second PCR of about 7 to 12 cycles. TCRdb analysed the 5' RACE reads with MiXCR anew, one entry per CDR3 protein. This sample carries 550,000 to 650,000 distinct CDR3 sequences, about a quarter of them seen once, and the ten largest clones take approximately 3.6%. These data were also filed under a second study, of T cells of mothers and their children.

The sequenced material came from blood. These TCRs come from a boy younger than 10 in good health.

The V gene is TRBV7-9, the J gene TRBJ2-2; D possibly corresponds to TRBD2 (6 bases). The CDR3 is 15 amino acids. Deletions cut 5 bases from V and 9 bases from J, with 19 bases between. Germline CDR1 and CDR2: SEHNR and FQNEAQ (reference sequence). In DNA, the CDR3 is TGTGCCAGCAGCCCGCCGGGACTTAAGCACCGGGAGCTGTTTTTT. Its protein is CASSPPGLKHRELFF.

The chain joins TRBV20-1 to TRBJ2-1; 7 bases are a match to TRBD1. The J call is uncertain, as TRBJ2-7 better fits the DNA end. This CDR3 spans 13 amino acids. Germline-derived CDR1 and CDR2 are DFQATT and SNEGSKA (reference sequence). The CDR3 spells CSATPGQINEQYF. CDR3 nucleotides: TGCAGTGCTACACCGGGACAGATAAACGAGCAGTACTTC.

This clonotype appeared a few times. The CDR3 spells CASSPPPSSGNTIYF. The CDR3 DNA reads TGTGCCAGCAGCCCTCCCCCCAGCTCTGGAAACACCATATATTTT. This chain connects TRBV9 to TRBJ1-3; no clear D. Trimming took 4 bases from V and 0 from J, leaving 11 bases between them. CDR1 and CDR2 (germline): SGDLS, YYNGEE. This CDR3 is 15 amino acids long.

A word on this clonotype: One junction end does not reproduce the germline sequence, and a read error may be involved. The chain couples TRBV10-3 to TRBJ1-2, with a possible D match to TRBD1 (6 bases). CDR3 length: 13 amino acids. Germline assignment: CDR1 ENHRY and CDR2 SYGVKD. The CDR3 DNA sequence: TGTGCCATCTACAAGGGGGAGTATGATGGCTACCCCTTC. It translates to CAIYKGEYDGYPF.

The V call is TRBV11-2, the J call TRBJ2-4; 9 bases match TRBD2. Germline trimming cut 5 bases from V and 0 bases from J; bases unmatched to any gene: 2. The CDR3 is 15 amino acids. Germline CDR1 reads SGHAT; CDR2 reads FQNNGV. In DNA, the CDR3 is TGTGCCAGCAGCCTAGCGGGGTCAGCCAAAAACATTCAGTACTTC. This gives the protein CASSLAGSAKNIQYF. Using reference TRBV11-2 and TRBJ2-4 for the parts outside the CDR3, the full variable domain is EAGVAQSPRYKIIEKRQSVAFWCNPISGHATLYWYQQILGQGPKLLIQFQNNGVVDDSQLPKDRFSAERLKGVDSTLKIQPAKLEDSAVYLCASSLAGSAKNIQYFGAGTRLSVL.

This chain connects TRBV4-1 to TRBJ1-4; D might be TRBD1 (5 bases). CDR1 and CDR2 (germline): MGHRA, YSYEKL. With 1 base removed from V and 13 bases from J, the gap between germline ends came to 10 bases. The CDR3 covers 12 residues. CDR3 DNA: TGCGCCAGCAGCCAAGTGGGGGGTGGACTGTTTTTT. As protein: CASSQVGGGLFF.

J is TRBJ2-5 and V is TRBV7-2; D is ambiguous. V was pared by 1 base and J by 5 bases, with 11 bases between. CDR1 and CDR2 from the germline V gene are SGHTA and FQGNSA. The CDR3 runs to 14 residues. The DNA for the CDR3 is TGTGCCAGCAGCTTAGATTGGGGTGGGGAGACCCAGTACTTC. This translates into CASSLDWGGETQYF.

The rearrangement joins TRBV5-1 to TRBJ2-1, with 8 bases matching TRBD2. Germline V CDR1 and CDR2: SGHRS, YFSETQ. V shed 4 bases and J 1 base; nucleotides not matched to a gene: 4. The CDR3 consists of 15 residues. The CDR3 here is CASSTLAGSYNEQFF. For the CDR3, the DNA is TGCGCCAGCAGCACCTTAGCGGGATCCTACAATGAGCAGTTCTTC.

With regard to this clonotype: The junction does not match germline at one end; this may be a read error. The chain's CDR3 is CASRYSGTSGSETQYF. The CDR3 DNA sequence: TGTGCCAGCAGGTACTCCGGGACTAGCGGGAGCGAGACCCAGTACTTC. V gene TRBV6-5 combines with J gene TRBJ2-1; 14 bases fit TRBD2. The J call may not be correct, given that the DNA end is closer to TRBJ2-5. In germline, CDR1 is MNHEY, CDR2 SVGAGI. The CDR3 runs to 16 residues.

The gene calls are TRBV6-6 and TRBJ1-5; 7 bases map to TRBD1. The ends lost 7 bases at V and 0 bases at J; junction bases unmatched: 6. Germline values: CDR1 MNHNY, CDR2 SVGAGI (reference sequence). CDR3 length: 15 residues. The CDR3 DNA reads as TGTGCCAGCAATCCAACAGGGGTTAGCAATCAGCCCCAGCATTTT. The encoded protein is CASNPTGVSNQPQHF.

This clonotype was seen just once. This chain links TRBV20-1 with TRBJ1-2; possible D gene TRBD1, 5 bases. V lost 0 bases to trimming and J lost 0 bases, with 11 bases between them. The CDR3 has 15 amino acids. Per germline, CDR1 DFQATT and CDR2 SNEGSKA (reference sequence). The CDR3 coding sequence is TGCAGTGCTAGAGATGGGGGAGCAGCTAACTATGGCTACACCTTC. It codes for CSARDGGAANYGYTF.

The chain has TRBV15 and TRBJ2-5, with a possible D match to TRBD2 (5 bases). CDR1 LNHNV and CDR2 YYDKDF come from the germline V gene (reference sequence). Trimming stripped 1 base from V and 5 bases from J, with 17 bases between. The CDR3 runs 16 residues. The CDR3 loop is CATSRGQVRVQETQYF. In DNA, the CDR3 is TGTGCCACCAGCAGAGGGCAGGTGAGGGTCCAGGAGACCCAGTACTTC.

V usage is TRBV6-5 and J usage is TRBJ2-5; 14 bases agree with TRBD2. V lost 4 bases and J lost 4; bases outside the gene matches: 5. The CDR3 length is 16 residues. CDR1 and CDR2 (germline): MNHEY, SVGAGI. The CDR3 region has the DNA TGTGCCAGCAGTTTGGTTGGACTAGCGGGGGGAGAGACCCAGTACTTC. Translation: CASSLVGLAGGETQYF.

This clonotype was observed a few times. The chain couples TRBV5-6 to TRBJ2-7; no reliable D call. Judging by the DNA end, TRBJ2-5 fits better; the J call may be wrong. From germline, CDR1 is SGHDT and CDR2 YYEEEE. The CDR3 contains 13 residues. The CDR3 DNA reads TGTGCCAGCAGCTTGAGAAGGTGGGAGACCCAGTACTTC. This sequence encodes CASSLRRWETQYF.

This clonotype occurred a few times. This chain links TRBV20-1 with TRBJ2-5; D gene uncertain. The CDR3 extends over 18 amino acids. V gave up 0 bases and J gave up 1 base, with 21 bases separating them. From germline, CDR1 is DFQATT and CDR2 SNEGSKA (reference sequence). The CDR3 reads CSARDLLRSASSQETQYF. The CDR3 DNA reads TGCAGTGCTAGAGATCTCCTTCGGTCAGCTTCATCCCAAGAGACCCAGTACTTC.

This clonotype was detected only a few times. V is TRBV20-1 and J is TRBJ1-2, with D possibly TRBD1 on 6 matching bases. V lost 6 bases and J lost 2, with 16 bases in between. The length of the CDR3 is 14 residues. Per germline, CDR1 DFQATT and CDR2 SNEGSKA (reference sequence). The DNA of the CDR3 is TGCAGTGCCCCACCGACAGGCACCAACTATGGCTACACCTTC. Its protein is CSAPPTGTNYGYTF.

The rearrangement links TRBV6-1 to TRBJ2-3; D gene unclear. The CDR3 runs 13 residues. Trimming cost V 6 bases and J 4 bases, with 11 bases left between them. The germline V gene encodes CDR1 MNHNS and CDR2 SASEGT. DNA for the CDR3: TGTGCCAGCAGAGTAGAATGGGCAGATACGCAGTATTTT. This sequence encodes CASRVEWADTQYF.

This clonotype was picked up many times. Here the CDR3 reads CAISDWASGGKHEQYF. The CDR3 DNA follows: TGTGCCATCAGTGATTGGGCTAGCGGGGGTAAACACGAGCAGTACTTC. This chain uses TRBV10-3 with TRBJ2-5, with 10 bases aligning to TRBD2. Near its end, the DNA agrees better with TRBJ2-7, so the J call may be wrong. This CDR3 is 16 amino acids long. In germline, CDR1 is ENHRY, CDR2 SYGVKD.

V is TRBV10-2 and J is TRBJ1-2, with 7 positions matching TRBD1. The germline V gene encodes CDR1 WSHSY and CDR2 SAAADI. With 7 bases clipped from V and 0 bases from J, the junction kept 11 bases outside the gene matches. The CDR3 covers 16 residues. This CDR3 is CASNSRRDSANYGYTF. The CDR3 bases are TGCGCCAGCAATTCTCGTAGGGACAGCGCTAACTATGGCTACACCTTC.

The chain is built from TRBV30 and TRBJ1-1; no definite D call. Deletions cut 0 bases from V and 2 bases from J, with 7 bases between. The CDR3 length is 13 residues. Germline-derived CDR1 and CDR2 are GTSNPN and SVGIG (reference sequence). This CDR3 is CAWSVWGNTEAFF. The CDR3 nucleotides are TGTGCCTGGAGTGTCTGGGGTAACACTGAAGCTTTCTTT.

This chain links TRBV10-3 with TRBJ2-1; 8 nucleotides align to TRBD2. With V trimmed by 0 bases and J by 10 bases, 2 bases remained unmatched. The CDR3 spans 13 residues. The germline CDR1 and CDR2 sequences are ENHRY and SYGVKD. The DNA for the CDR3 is TGTGCCATCAGTGAGTCACGCGGGGGGGAGCAGTTCTTC. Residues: CAISESRGGEQFF.

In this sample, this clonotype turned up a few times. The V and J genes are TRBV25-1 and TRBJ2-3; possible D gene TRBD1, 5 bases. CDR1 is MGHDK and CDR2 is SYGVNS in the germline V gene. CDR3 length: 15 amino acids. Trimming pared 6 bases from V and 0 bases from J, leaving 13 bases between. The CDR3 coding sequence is TGTGCCAGCAGCGTAACAGGATCTAGCACAGATACGCAGTATTTT. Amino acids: CASSVTGSSTDTQYF.

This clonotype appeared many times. CDR3 region: CASSPGSSYGYTF. DNA for the CDR3: TGCGCCAGCAGCCCCGGGAGCTCCTATGGCTACACCTTC. V and J are TRBV5-1 and TRBJ1-2; D is undetermined. CDR3 length: 13 residues. Per germline, CDR1 SGHRS and CDR2 YFSETQ. V shed 4 bases and J shed 4 bases, with 11 bases lying between them.

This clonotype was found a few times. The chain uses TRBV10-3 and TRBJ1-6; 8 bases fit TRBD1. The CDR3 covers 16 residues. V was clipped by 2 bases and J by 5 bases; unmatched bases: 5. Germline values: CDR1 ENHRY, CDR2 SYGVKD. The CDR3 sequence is CAISEPSDRDNSPLHF. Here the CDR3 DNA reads TGTGCCATCAGTGAGCCCTCGGACAGGGATAATTCACCCCTCCACTTT.

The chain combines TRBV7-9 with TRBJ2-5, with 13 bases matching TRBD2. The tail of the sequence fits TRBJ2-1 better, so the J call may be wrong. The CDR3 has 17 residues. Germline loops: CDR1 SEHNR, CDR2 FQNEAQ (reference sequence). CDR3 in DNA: TGTGCCAGCAGCTACCCGACTAGCGGGAGGCGGTACAATGAGCAGTTCTTC. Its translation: CASSYPTSGRRYNEQFF.

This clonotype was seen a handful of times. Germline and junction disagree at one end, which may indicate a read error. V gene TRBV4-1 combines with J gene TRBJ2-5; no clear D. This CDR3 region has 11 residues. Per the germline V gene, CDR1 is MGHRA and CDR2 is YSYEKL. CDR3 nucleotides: TGCGCCAGCAGCCAAGGGGCTAGTACGGTCTTC. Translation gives CASSQGASTVF.

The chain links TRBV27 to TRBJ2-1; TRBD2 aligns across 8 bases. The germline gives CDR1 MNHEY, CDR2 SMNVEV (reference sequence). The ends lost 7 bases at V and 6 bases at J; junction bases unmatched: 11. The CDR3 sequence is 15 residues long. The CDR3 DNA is TGTGCCAGCATCTCCAGCGGGAGCCGTGGCAATGAGCAGTTCTTC. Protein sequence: CASISSGSRGNEQFF.